This T cell receptor beta chain emerged from a study of tumor-infiltrating lymphocytes in primary liver carcinoma. Whole-study context: All patients, whether men or women, fell within 30 to 69 years of age. Tumor stage was T1-T3 N0M0, and tumor size was about 4 to 11 cm across.

Co-extracting RNA and DNA was done with about 17-30 mg of unsorted bulk tissue as input. Those sampled were patients whose primary liver carcinoma was treated by surgical resection. Tumor samples all exceeded 80% viable tumor cells. Starting from approximately 470 ng of total RNA, TCR beta cDNA was produced with a primer in the constant region. It was through three nested multiplex PCR rounds of slightly modified ARM-PCR that TCR beta libraries arose. Forward primers for TRBV1-TRBV30 and a C-beta reverse primer served the first two PCR rounds, at around 11 cycles each. Using its own MiXCR run on the multiplex PCR reads, TCRdb lists one record per CDR3 protein. The profile shows 90,000 to 150,000 distinct CDR3 sequences, 65% of them singletons. CDR1 is MDHEN, CDR2 SYDVKM, per germline. J lost 6 bases, V lost 6 bases, and 9 bases had no gene match. The CDR3 has 15 amino acids.

Sequencing used liver tumor tissue from sampling region 1. The subset denotes: tumor region T1, superior pole. The chain links TRBV28 to TRBJ1-5; 9 bases are a match to TRBD1. The sequence was obtained from an older woman with primary liver carcinoma and hepatitis B virus infection. This chain's CDR3 is CASSPGQGGVQPQHF. CDR3 nucleotides: TGTGCCAGCAGCCCGGGACAGGGAGGAGTTCAGCCCCAGCATTTT.